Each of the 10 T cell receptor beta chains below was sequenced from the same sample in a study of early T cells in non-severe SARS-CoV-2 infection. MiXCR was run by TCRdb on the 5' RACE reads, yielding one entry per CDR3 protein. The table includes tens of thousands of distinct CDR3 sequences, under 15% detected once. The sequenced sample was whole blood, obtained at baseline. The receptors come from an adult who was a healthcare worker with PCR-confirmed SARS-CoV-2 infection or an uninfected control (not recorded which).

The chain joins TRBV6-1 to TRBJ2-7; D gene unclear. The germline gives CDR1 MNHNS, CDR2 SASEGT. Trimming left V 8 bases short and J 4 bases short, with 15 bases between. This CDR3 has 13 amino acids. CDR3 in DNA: TGTGCCAGCTCTCCCCTGGGGATTTACGAGCAGTACTTC. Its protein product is CASSPLGIYEQYF.

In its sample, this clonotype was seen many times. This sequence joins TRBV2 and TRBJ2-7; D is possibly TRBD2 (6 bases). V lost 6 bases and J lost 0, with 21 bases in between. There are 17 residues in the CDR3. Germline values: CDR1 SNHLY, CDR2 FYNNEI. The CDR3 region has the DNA TGTGCCAGCAGGCCCGCCTCCGGGACTTATAGCTCCTACGAGCAGTACTTC. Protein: CASRPASGTYSSYEQYF.

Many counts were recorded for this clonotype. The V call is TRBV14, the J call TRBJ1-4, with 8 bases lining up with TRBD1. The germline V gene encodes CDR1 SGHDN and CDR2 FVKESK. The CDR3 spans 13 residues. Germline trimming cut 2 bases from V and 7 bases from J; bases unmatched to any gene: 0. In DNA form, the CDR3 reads TGTGCCAGCAGCCAACAGGGGGCTGAAAAACTGTTTTTT. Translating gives CASSQQGAEKLFF.

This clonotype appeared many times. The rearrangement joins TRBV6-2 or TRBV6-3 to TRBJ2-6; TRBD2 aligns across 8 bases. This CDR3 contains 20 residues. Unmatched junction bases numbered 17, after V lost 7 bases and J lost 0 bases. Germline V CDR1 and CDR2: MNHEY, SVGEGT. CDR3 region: CASTPPSGSGGRSGANVLTF. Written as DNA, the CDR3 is TGTGCCAGCACCCCCCCCTCTGGGAGCGGGGGCCGCTCTGGGGCCAACGTCCTGACTTTC.

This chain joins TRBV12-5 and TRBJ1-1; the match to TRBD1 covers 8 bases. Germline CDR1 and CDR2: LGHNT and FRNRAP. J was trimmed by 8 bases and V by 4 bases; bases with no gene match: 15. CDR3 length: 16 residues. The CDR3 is CASGSSAGQGASEAFF. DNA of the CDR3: TGTGCTAGTGGTTCCTCGGCCGGACAGGGAGCATCCGAAGCTTTCTTT.

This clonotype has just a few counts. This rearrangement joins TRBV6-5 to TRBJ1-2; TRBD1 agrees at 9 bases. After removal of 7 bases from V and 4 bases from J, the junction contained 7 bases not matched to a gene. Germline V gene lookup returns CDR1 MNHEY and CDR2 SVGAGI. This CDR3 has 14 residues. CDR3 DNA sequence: TGTGCCAGCATGGGGACAGGGAGACTCTATGGCTACACCTTC. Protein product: CASMGTGRLYGYTF.

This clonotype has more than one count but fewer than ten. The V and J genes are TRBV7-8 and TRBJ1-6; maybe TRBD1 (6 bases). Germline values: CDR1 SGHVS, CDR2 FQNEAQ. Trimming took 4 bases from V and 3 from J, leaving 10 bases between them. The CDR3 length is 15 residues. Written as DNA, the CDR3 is TGTGCCAGCAGCTCGTGGACAGTCTATAATTCACCCCTCCACTTT. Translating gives CASSSWTVYNSPLHF.

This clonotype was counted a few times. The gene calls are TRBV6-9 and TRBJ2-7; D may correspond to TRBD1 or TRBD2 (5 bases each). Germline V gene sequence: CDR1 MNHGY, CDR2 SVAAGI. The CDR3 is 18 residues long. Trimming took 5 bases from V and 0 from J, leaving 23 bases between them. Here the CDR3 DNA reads TGTGCCAGCAGTCCACGACCCCAGGGACCGACCGACTCCTACGAGCAGTACTTC. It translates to CASSPRPQGPTDSYEQYF.

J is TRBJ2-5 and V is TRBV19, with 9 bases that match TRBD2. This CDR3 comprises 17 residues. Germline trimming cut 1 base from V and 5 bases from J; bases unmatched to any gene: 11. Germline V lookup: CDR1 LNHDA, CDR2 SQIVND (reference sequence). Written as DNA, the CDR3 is TGTGCCAGTAGTATAGGGCGGCGGGGGGGCGGATCGGAGACCCAGTACTTC. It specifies CASSIGRRGGGSETQYF.

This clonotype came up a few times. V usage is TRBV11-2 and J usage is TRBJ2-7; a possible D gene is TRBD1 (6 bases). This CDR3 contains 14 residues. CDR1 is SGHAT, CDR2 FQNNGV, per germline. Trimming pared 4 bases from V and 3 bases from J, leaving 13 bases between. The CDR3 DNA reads TGTGCCAGCAGCTCCGCCAGGGGACACTACGAGCAGTACTTC. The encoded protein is CASSSARGHYEQYF.